A selection of T cell receptor beta chains follows, all from one sample in a study of Graves' ophthalmopathy and Graves' hyperthyroidism. One entry per CDR3 protein, called by TCRdb with MiXCR from the multiplex PCR reads. Of a few hundred thousand distinct CDR3 sequences in the sample, roughly 39% were seen once. Specimen: peripheral blood or thyroid tissue (not recorded which). Receptors originate from an adult man with Graves' hyperthyroidism. CDR3s include the opening cysteine and the closing phenylalanine or tryptophan. The order of the fields is J gene, V gene, CDR3 protein.

j_call: TRBJ2-7; v_call: TRBV18; cdr3_aa: CASSPRQGAEEQYF
j_call: TRBJ1-1; v_call: TRBV2; cdr3_aa: CASSGQIKTEAFF
j_call: TRBJ2-5; v_call: TRBV19; cdr3_aa: CASSPRVLTSGRETQYF
j_call: TRBJ2-1; v_call: TRBV2; cdr3_aa: CASTGDRGASFWNEQFF
j_call: TRBJ2-7; v_call: TRBV7-9; cdr3_aa: CASSRGASGRVGEQYF
j_call: TRBJ2-5; v_call: TRBV29-1; cdr3_aa: CSVSGTEETQYF
j_call: TRBJ1-5; v_call: TRBV19; cdr3_aa: CASLASRYSNQPQHF
j_call: TRBJ1-1; v_call: TRBV2; cdr3_aa: CASRVGGDTEAFF
j_call: TRBJ1-1; v_call: TRBV24-1; cdr3_aa: CATSDNRGLSAEAFF
j_call: TRBJ2-5; v_call: TRBV7-9; cdr3_aa: CAGSSPRGGRIGYQETQYF
j_call: TRBJ2-5; v_call: TRBV9; cdr3_aa: CASSQVGLLETQYF
j_call: TRBJ1-2; v_call: TRBV29-1; cdr3_aa: CSVEAQVNYGYTF
j_call: TRBJ2-5; v_call: TRBV28; cdr3_aa: CASSNDRQETQYF
j_call: TRBJ2-2; v_call: TRBV7-8; cdr3_aa: CASRDQLSRELFF
j_call: TRBJ1-2; v_call: TRBV7-9; cdr3_aa: CASSLAQGKDGYTF
j_call: TRBJ1-5; v_call: TRBV6-6; cdr3_aa: CASSYPESSNQPQHF
j_call: TRBJ2-7; v_call: TRBV6-5; cdr3_aa: CASSSQPRYEQYF
j_call: TRBJ2-3; v_call: TRBV7-9; cdr3_aa: CASNPTGLQSTDTQYF
j_call: TRBJ2-7; v_call: TRBV7-2; cdr3_aa: CASSPPMGKRYEQYF
j_call: TRBJ2-5; v_call: TRBV10-3; cdr3_aa: CAISETSGTETQYF